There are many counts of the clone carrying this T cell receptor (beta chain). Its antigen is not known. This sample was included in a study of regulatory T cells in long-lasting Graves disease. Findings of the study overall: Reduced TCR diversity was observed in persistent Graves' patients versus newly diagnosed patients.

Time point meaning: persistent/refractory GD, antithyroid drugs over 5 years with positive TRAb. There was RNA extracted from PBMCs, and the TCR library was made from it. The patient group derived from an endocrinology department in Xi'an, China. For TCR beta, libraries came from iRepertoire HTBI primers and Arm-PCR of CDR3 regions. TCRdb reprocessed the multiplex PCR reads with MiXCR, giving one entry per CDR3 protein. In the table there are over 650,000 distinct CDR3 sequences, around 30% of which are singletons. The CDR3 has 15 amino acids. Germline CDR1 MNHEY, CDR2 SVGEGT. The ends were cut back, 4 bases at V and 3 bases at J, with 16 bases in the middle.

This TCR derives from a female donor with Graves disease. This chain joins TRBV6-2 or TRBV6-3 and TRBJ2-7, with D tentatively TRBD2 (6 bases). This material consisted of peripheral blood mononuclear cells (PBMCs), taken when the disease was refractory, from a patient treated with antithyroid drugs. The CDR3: CASSSPGLTRYEQYF. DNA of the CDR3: TGTGCCAGCAGTTCCCCGGGACTCACCCGCTACGAGCAGTACTTC.